The rows below give T cell receptor beta chains drawn from one sample of a study of tumor-infiltrating lymphocytes in primary liver carcinoma. TCRdb used MiXCR to reprocess the multiplex PCR reads, holding one entry per CDR3 protein. Among 150,000 to 200,000 distinct CDR3 sequences listed, 50% to 75% were seen once. The sample comprised peripheral blood. These receptors all stem from a middle-aged man with primary liver carcinoma and hepatitis B virus infection. Both conserved end residues are part of each CDR3. The D gene is left open where the match is weak. Only part of the rows carry a size: once, few, many, or a class if the clone is expanded.

j_call v_call clone_size d_call cdr3_aa cdr3_nt
TRBJ2-7 TRBV4-2 few . CASSQDVEGLYEQYF TGTGCCAGCAGCCAAGATGTAGAGGGGTTGTACGAGCAGTACTTC
TRBJ2-3 TRBV6-5 . TRBD2 CASSYSPATSGRPDTQYF TGTGCCAGCAGTTACTCCCCCGCGACTAGCGGGAGGCCAGATACGCAGTATTTT
TRBJ2-7 TRBV6-5 . TRBD1 CASSYSSTGLDEHYF TGTGCCAGCAGTTACTCCTCGACAGGGCTGGACGAGCACTACTTC
TRBJ1-1 TRBV4-1 few TRBD1 CASSQDPDRVAEAFF TGCGCCAGCAGCCAAGATCCTGACAGGGTTGCTGAAGCTTTCTTT
TRBJ2-7 TRBV5-1 . . CASSLVATSTPYEQYF TGCGCCAGTAGCTTGGTAGCTACCTCGACTCCCTACGAGCAGTACTTC
TRBJ2-1 TRBV11-1 . . CARSPYRGLYNEQFF TGTGCCAGAAGCCCCTACAGGGGACTTTACAATGAACAGTTCTTC
TRBJ2-3 TRBV11-2 . . CASSFLTDTQYF TGTGCCAGCAGCTTTCTAACAGATACGCAGTATTTT
TRBJ2-1 TRBV11-2 . . CASSLDLSGVDEQLF TGTGCCAGCAGCTTAGACCTATCGGGAGTGGATGAGCAGTTATTC
TRBJ2-7 TRBV6-5 . TRBD2 CASSFSGRASYEQYF TGTGCCAGCAGTTTCAGCGGGAGGGCCTCCTACGAGCAGTACTTC
TRBJ2-7 TRBV11-2 many TRBD2 CASSEGRTSGREQYF TGTGCCAGCAGCGAAGGGAGGACTAGCGGCAGGGAGCAGTACTTC
TRBJ2-3 TRBV29-1 few . CSVEEGTDTQYF TGCAGCGTTGAAGAGGGGACAGATACGCAGTATTTT
TRBJ2-7 TRBV11-2 . . CASSPDISYGHYF TGTGCCAGCAGCCCCGACATTTCCTACGGGCATTACTTC
TRBJ1-6 TRBV5-5 . . CASSLAPGNSPLQF TGTGCCAGCAGCTTGGCGCCTGGGAATTCACCCCTCCAGTTT
TRBJ2-2 TRBV7-3 . . CASSNPRRPWELFF TGTGCCAGCAGCAATCCCCGGCGGCCTTGGGAGCTGTTTTTT
TRBJ2-7 TRBV4-1 . TRBD2 CASSQGTSGTYEQYF TGCGCCAGCAGCCAAGGGACTAGCGGAACCTACGAGCAGTACTTC
TRBJ1-2 TRBV11-2 many . CASSLDQNNYGYTF TGTGCCAGCAGCTTAGATCAAAACAACTATGGCTACACCTTC
TRBJ2-7 TRBV5-1 . . CASSLFMGHEQYF TGCGCCAGCAGCTTATTTATGGGGCACGAGCAGTACTTC
TRBJ1-1 TRBV6-6 . TRBD1 CASSYFRGMNTEAFF TGTGCCAGCAGTTACTTCAGGGGGATGAACACTGAAGCTTTCTTT
TRBJ2-3 TRBV6-1 . . CASSETHPSTDTQYF TGTGCCAGCAGTGAAACCCACCCAAGCACAGATACGCAGTATTTT
TRBJ1-2 TRBV6-5 . . CASSLQETYDYTF TGTGCCAGCAGTCTCCAGGAGACCTATGACTACACCTTC
TRBJ2-2 TRBV2 . . CASSGTHTGLFF TGTGCCAGCAGTGGGACACACACGGGGCTGTTTTTC
TRBJ2-7 TRBV28 once . CAKATVPSNEQYF TGTGCCAAGGCGACAGTTCCCTCCAACGAGCAGTACTTC
TRBJ1-1 TRBV11-2 many TRBD1 CASSFSTGETEAFF TGTGCCAGCAGCTTTTCGACAGGGGAGACTGAAGCTTTCTTT
TRBJ2-7 TRBV12-3/TRBV12-4 . . CASSFGPEDPYEQYF TGTGCCAGCAGTTTCGGGCCAGAGGATCCCTACGAGCAGTACTTC
TRBJ2-7 TRBV6-1 . TRBD2 CASSAGTSGSVREQYF TGTGCCAGCAGTGCCGGGACTAGCGGGAGTGTAAGGGAGCAGTACTTC
TRBJ2-3 TRBV11-2 . . CASSVWADTQYF TGTGCCAGTAGCGTTTGGGCAGATACGCAGTATTTT
TRBJ2-1 TRBV28 . . CASTPGAGVGHEQFF TGTGCCAGCACTCCTGGGGCAGGGGTTGGCCATGAGCAGTTCTTC
TRBJ1-1 TRBV6-1 . . CASSENGRGERDTEAFF TGTGCCAGCAGTGAAAACGGGCGGGGGGAAAGGGACACTGAAGCTTTCTTT
TRBJ1-5 TRBV6-5 . . CASRTGNQPQHF TGTGCCAGCAGGACGGGCAATCAGCCCCAGCATTTT
TRBJ1-3 TRBV10-3 few . CAISDTGTPTSGNTIYF TGTGCCATCAGTGACACCGGGACACCAACCTCTGGAAACACCATATATTTT
TRBJ2-5 TRBV10-3 few . CAISESMSYWESRETQYF TGTGCCATCAGTGAGTCGATGTCGTATTGGGAAAGTAGAGAGACCCAGTACTTC
TRBJ2-1 TRBV11-3 . . CVSSSGTGYNEQFF TGTGTCAGCAGCTCTGGTACAGGGTACAATGAGCAGTTCTTC
TRBJ2-3 TRBV6-6 . TRBD2 CASSYSPRLTSGTPGDTQYF TGTGCCAGCAGTTACTCGCCACGGCTGACTAGCGGAACCCCCGGAGATACGCAGTATTTT
TRBJ2-3 TRBV11-2 few TRBD2 CASSFASGGTDAQYF TGTGCCAGCAGCTTCGCTAGCGGGGGCACAGATGCGCAGTATTTT
TRBJ2-7 TRBV28 . . CASRRGASSYEQYF TGTGCCAGCAGGCGAGGGGCTAGCTCCTACGAGCAGTACTTC
TRBJ1-1 TRBV5-6 few . CASSLDSEAFF TGTGCCAGCAGCTTGGACAGTGAAGCTTTCTTT
TRBJ2-7 TRBV14 many TRBD1 CASSLRGTGTAYEQYF TGTGCCAGCAGCCTCAGGGGGACAGGAACTGCCTACGAGCAGTACTTC
TRBJ2-6 TRBV10-3 . . CAIGVSGTNVLTF TGTGCCATCGGGGTCTCTGGGACCAACGTCCTGACTTTC
TRBJ2-6 TRBV6-5 . . CASSYSSGSGANVLTF TGTGCCAGCAGTTACTCATCGGGTTCCGGGGCCAACGTCCTGACTTTC
TRBJ2-5 TRBV7-8 . TRBD2 CASRHSSGEAETQYF TGTGCCAGCAGGCATTCTAGCGGGGAGGCTGAGACCCAGTACTTC
TRBJ2-1 TRBV11-2 . . CASRLDHGGGLNEQFF TGTGCCAGCAGATTAGATCACGGGGGAGGACTAAATGAGCAATTCTTC
TRBJ1-3 TRBV5-1 . . CASSSWERGTGNTIYF TGCGCCAGCAGCTCGTGGGAGAGGGGGACTGGAAACACCATATATTTT
TRBJ1-2 TRBV6-5 . . CASSSAEVDYGYTF TGTGCCAGCAGTTCAGCTGAGGTAGACTATGGCTACACCTTC
TRBJ2-3 TRBV29-1 . . CNVEEPSTDTQYF TGCAACGTTGAAGAACCGTCCACAGATACGCAGTATTTT
TRBJ2-1 TRBV6-5 . TRBD2 CASSSRTRNEQFF TGTGCCAGCAGTTCTCGGACTAGAAATGAGCAGTTCTTC
TRBJ2-1 TRBV28 . TRBD1 CASRPGTGGYNEQFF TGTGCCAGCAGGCCCGGGACAGGGGGATACAATGAGCAGTTCTTC
TRBJ2-1 TRBV11-2 . TRBD2 CDSRLLAGASNEQFF TGTGACAGCAGGCTACTAGCGGGAGCCTCCAATGAGCAGTTCTTC
TRBJ2-7 TRBV28 . . CASKADEQYF TGTGCCAGCAAGGCGGACGAGCAGTACTTC
TRBJ1-5 TRBV6-5 few . CASSYSTGSQPQHF TGTGCCAGCAGTTACTCCACAGGGTCTCAGCCCCAGCATTTT
TRBJ2-7 TRBV6-1 . . CASSEDVGAGTYEQYF TGTGCCAGCAGTGAAGATGTAGGGGCAGGGACCTACGAGCAGTACTTC
TRBJ2-7 TRBV4-1 . . CASSQVVLGDRGYEQHF TGCGCCAGCAGCCAAGTAGTATTAGGGGACCGAGGATACGAGCAGCACTTC
TRBJ2-5 TRBV11-2 . . CANSANSQEIQYF TGTGCCAACAGTGCTAACTCCCAAGAGATCCAGTACTTC
TRBJ2-2 TRBV2 . . CASSVTGRSGELFF TGTGCCAGCAGTGTAACAGGGCGGAGCGGGGAGCTGTTTTTT
TRBJ2-2 TRBV4-1 . TRBD2 CASSQVVTSGRSGELFF TGCGCCAGCAGCCAAGTGGTGACTAGCGGGAGAAGCGGGGAGCTGTTTTTT
TRBJ2-5 TRBV6-6 . . CASSYLQVPGETQYF TGTGCCAGCAGTTACTTACAGGTCCCGGGGGAGACCCAGTACTTC